The next 31 T cell receptor beta chains were all read from a single sample in a study of blood T cell repertoires in COVID-19. Using immunoSEQ multiplex PCR, the repertoire was profiled, and TCRdb retains in-frame clones only, with some absent. The profile shows 150,000 to 200,000 clones, about 85% of them singletons. The specimen was PBMCs or T cells enriched from blood (not recorded which). The receptors originated from a middle-aged woman in a cohort exposed to, infected with or recovered from COVID-19 (not recorded which).

The chain has TRBV11-2 and TRBJ1-4; possible D gene TRBD1, 5 bases. Germline V lookup: CDR1 SGHAT, CDR2 FQNNGV. The CDR3 covers 16 residues. Trimming took off 7 bases at V and 5 bases at J, with 20 bases between the two ends. CDR3 DNA sequence: TGTGCCAGCACCCCTAGTCGGGGGGAACTAAATGAAAAACTGTTTTTT. It is translated as CASTPSRGELNEKLFF.

The chain carries TRBV28 and TRBJ1-1; no definite D call. The germline V and J ends were trimmed by 5 bases and 5 bases, with 18 bases remaining between them. The CDR3 has 15 residues. Germline-derived CDR1 and CDR2 are MDHEN and SYDVKM. CDR3 coding DNA: TGTGCCAGCAGTCCAGCCCGGGCCCGAGGGACTGAAGCTTTCTTT. This codes for CASSPARARGTEAFF. Filled out from reference TRBV28 and TRBJ1-1, the complete variable domain reads DVKVTQSSRYLVKRTGEKVFLECVQDMDHENMFWYRQDPGLGLRLIYFSYDVKMKEKGDIPEGYSVSREKKERFSLILESASTNQTSMYLCASSPARARGTEAFFGQGTRLTVV.

The chain uses TRBV27 and TRBJ2-7, with TRBD1 identical over 9 bases. The trim removed 5 bases at V and 5 bases at J, leaving 4 bases unmatched. CDR3 length: 13 amino acids. Germline V lookup: CDR1 MNHEY, CDR2 SMNVEV (reference sequence). CDR3 residues: CASSPGQGNEQYF. CDR3 bases: TGTGCCAGCAGTCCTGGACAGGGGAACGAGCAGTACTTC.

About this clone itself: The sample holds other DNA sequences that translate to the same CDR3. This chain links TRBV4-1 with TRBJ1-3, with D perhaps matching TRBD1 (5 bases). CDR3 length equals 16 residues. Between the trimmed V and J ends, which lost 1 base and 0 bases, there was a span of 10 bases. Per the germline V gene, CDR1 is MGHRA and CDR2 is YSYEKL. CDR3 residues: CASSQVPGGSGNTIYF. CDR3 sequence (DNA): TGCGCCAGCAGCCAAGTTCCCGGGGGCTCTGGAAACACCATATATTTT.

V usage is TRBV6-5 and J usage is TRBJ2-6; 8 bases match TRBD2. The V gene end was trimmed by 7 bases and the J gene end by 2 bases; junction bases not matched to a gene: 1. CDR1 is MNHEY, CDR2 SVGAGI, per germline. The CDR3 extends over 14 amino acids. The CDR3 loop reads CASTGGAGANVLTF. The CDR3 DNA reads as TGTGCCAGCACCGGGGGGGCTGGGGCCAACGTCCTGACTTTC.

The chain recombines TRBV19 with TRBJ1-2, with D possibly TRBD1 on 5 matching bases. Germline values: CDR1 LNHDA, CDR2 SQIVND (reference sequence). V was pared by 4 bases and J by 14 bases, with 20 bases between. The CDR3 covers 13 residues. CDR3 nucleotide sequence: TGTGCCAGTAGTACCCTCCGGGAGGGAGCAGGGACCTTC. Protein: CASSTLREGAGTF.

In its sample, this clone was seen once. The J gene is TRBJ2-2, the V gene TRBV6-1; 7 nucleotides match TRBD2. The V and J ends lost 0 bases and 10 bases, in that order; junction bases with no gene match: 14. This CDR3 has 17 residues. In germline, CDR1 is MNHNS, CDR2 SASEGT. CDR3: CASSEARLAVTPVELFF. CDR3 nucleotides: TGTGCCAGCAGTGAAGCCAGACTAGCCGTAACACCGGTGGAGCTGTTTTTT.

This sequence joins TRBV4-3 and TRBJ1-1; D unclear. V was cut by 0 bases and J by 4 bases, with 6 bases left in between. This CDR3 comprises 13 residues. In germline, CDR1 is LGHNA, CDR2 YSLEER. The CDR3 coding sequence is TGCGCCAGCAGCCAAGATTATAGCACTGAAGCTTTCTTT. Translating gives CASSQDYSTEAFF.

This chain uses TRBV5-1 with TRBJ2-2; maybe TRBD2 (5 bases). CDR1 is SGHRS and CDR2 is YFSETQ in the germline V gene. The ends were cut back, 0 bases at V and 1 base at J, with 10 bases in the middle. The CDR3 contains 16 residues. In DNA form, the CDR3 reads TGCGCCAGCAGCTTGGAGTCGGGGAGGAACACCGGGGAGCTGTTTTTT. It encodes CASSLESGRNTGELFF.

This chain joins TRBV7-9 and TRBJ1-1; TRBD1 matches at 8 bases. CDR3 length equals 13 residues. The germline gives CDR1 SEHNR, CDR2 FQNEAQ (reference sequence). V was clipped by 6 bases and J by 3 bases; unmatched bases: 3. The CDR3 reads CASRGQVDTEAFF. CDR3 DNA sequence: TGTGCCAGCAGGGGACAGGTCGACACTGAAGCTTTCTTT.

The J gene is TRBJ1-1, the V gene TRBV5-1, with D unresolved. The length of the CDR3 is 15 residues. Trimming cost V 0 bases and J 2 bases, with 11 bases left between them. The germline V gene has CDR1 SGHRS and CDR2 YFSETQ. The CDR3 DNA sequence: TGCGCCAGCAGCTTGGGTTCGGAGCCCAACACTGAAGCTTTCTTT. This sequence encodes CASSLGSEPNTEAFF. Variable domain in full (rest from reference TRBV5-1 and TRBJ1-1): KAGVTQTPRYLIKTRGQQVTLSCSPISGHRSVSWYQQTPGQGLQFLFEYFSETQRNKGNFPGRFSGRQFSNSRSEMNVSTLELGDSALYLCASSLGSEPNTEAFFGQGTRLTVV.

This chain uses TRBV4-1 with TRBJ2-2, with D tentatively TRBD2 (6 bases). CDR3 size: 15 residues. V shed 4 bases and J shed 1 base, with 10 bases lying between them. Germline CDR1 reads MGHRA; CDR2 reads YSYEKL. CDR3 loop: CASSLGTGNTGELFF. The CDR3 DNA is TGCGCCAGCAGCCTTGGGACTGGGAACACCGGGGAGCTGTTTTTT.

The chain combines TRBV9 with TRBJ2-3; 7 bases map to TRBD1. V shed 3 bases and J 0 bases; nucleotides not matched to a gene: 4. The CDR3 length is 15 residues. Per germline, CDR1 SGDLS and CDR2 YYNGEE. CDR3 residues: CASSAGTASTDTQYF. The CDR3, as DNA: TGTGCCAGCAGCGCAGGGACAGCTAGCACAGATACGCAGTATTTT.

The rearrangement uses TRBV18 and TRBJ1-1; D call uncertain. Trimming stripped 3 bases from V and 3 bases from J, with 11 bases between. Germline V gene lookup returns CDR1 KGHSH and CDR2 LQKENI. The CDR3 is 14 amino acids. The CDR3 loop is CASSPSGSYTEAFF. CDR3 bases: TGTGCCAGCTCACCCTCTGGGAGTTACACTGAAGCTTTCTTT.

The chain couples TRBV5-1 to TRBJ2-7, with D perhaps matching TRBD1 (5 bases). The germline V and J ends were trimmed by 2 bases and 0 bases, with 6 bases remaining between them. The CDR3 runs to 13 residues. The germline CDR1 and CDR2 sequences are SGHRS and YFSETQ. CDR3: CASSFGASYEQYF. The DNA of the CDR3 is TGCGCCAGCAGCTTTGGGGCCTCCTACGAGCAGTACTTC.

The chain links TRBV19 to TRBJ1-1, with 7 bases matching TRBD1. The germline V gene has CDR1 LNHDA and CDR2 SQIVND (reference sequence). The CDR3 length is 15 residues. V shed 8 bases, J shed 2 bases, and the junction held 11 bases outside the gene matches. The CDR3 bases are TGTGCCAGTGAGGGGGCAGGGCCGGTCAACACTGAAGCTTTCTTT. It is translated as CASEGAGPVNTEAFF.

The genes are TRBV29-1 and TRBJ1-2, with 7 bases that match TRBD1. Trimming took 7 bases from V and 4 from J; bases not matched to a gene: 6. The germline gives CDR1 SQVTM, CDR2 ANQGSEA. The CDR3 sequence is 12 residues long. CDR3 nucleotide sequence: TGCAGCGCTGACCGGGACAGCTATGGCTACACCTTC. This gives the protein CSADRDSYGYTF. Full variable domain (missing parts from reference TRBV29-1 and TRBJ1-2): SAVISQKPSRDICQRGTSLTIQCQVDSQVTMMFWYRQQPGQSLTLIATANQGSEATYESGFVIDKFPISRPNLTFSTLTVSNMSPEDSSIYLCSADRDSYGYTFGSGTRLTVV.

This chain uses TRBV2 with TRBJ2-7, with D maybe TRBD1 (6 bases). In germline, CDR1 is SNHLY, CDR2 FYNNEI. This CDR3 comprises 14 residues. V gave up 7 bases and J gave up 3 bases, with 16 bases separating them. In nucleotides, the CDR3 is TGTGCCAGCACTCGTGGGGACAATTTCTACGAGCAGTACTTC. This sequence encodes CASTRGDNFYEQYF.

CDR3 protein: CASSFTGTGAEQYF. Here the CDR3 DNA reads TGTGCCAGCAGTTTTACCGGGACAGGGGCCGAGCAGTACTTC. The chain recombines TRBV6-5 with TRBJ2-7; TRBD1 agrees at 10 bases. Germline-derived CDR1 and CDR2 are MNHEY and SVGAGI. This CDR3 is built from 14 residues. Trimming took 4 bases from V and 6 from J; bases not matched to a gene: 6.

The V call is TRBV4-2, the J call TRBJ2-7, with 9 bases aligning to TRBD1. This CDR3 has 15 amino acids. V trimming: 2 bases; J trimming: 3 bases; junction bases outside the gene matches: 5. Germline values: CDR1 LGHNA, CDR2 YNFKEQ. The CDR3 here is CASSQRGQGSYEQYF. The CDR3, as DNA: TGTGCCAGCAGCCAAAGGGGACAGGGTAGCTACGAGCAGTACTTC.

This clone is a singleton in its sample. V is TRBV4-3 and J is TRBJ2-2, with a tentative D call TRBD2 (5 bases). The CDR3 covers 16 residues. V was shortened by 1 base and J by 6 bases, with 15 bases between the two germline ends. Germline loops: CDR1 LGHNA, CDR2 YSLEER. The CDR3: CASSQVKWAGAGELFF. For the CDR3, the DNA is TGCGCCAGCAGCCAAGTCAAATGGGCCGGGGCCGGGGAGCTGTTTTTT.

The chain couples TRBV20-1 to TRBJ2-7; perhaps TRBD1 as D (5 bases). Between the trimmed V and J ends, which lost 6 bases and 4 bases, there was a span of 10 bases. Germline-derived CDR1 and CDR2 are DFQATT and SNEGSKA (reference sequence). The CDR3 runs 11 residues. CDR3 region: CSATQGYEQYF. The CDR3, as DNA: TGCAGTGCCACTCAGGGATACGAGCAGTACTTC.

CDR3 nucleotide sequence: TGCGCCAGCAGTGAGTCTCTTGTAGCAGGGGCCTATGGCTACACCTTC. Its translation is CASSESLVAGAYGYTF. The chain couples TRBV10-2 to TRBJ1-2; possible D gene TRBD1, 6 bases. V lost 0 bases and J lost 4, with 15 bases in between. The CDR3 spans 16 residues. In germline, CDR1 is WSHSY, CDR2 SAAADI.

The chain carries TRBV9 and TRBJ1-1; the match to TRBD1 covers 8 bases. This CDR3 is built from 15 residues. The germline CDR1 and CDR2 sequences are SGDLS and YYNGEE. After removal of 2 bases from V and 4 bases from J, the junction contained 7 bases not matched to a gene. The CDR3 is CASSVSQGAGTEAFF. The CDR3 DNA reads as TGTGCCAGCAGCGTGTCGCAGGGGGCGGGCACTGAAGCTTTCTTT.

The V and J genes are TRBV6-5 and TRBJ1-2; maybe TRBD1 (6 bases). The CDR3 has 14 amino acids. Germline values: CDR1 MNHEY, CDR2 SVGAGI. Trimming cost V 5 bases and J 5 bases, with 15 bases left between them. As DNA, the CDR3 is TGTGCCAGCAGTAAAAACAGGGATTGGTATGGCTACACCTTC. Translated: CASSKNRDWYGYTF.

The chain combines TRBV4-2 with TRBJ1-2; TRBD1 might be the D (5 bases). The germline CDR1 and CDR2 sequences are LGHNA and YNFKEQ. The V and J ends lost 1 base and 8 bases respectively, with 5 bases between them. This CDR3 comprises 11 residues. CDR3 bases: TGTGCCAGCAGCCAAGGACAGGGCTACACCTTC. The encoded protein is CASSQGQGYTF.

The chain couples TRBV5-1 to TRBJ1-4; D unresolved. Trimming removed 2 bases at V and 5 bases at J, with 16 bases between. Germline V gene data show CDR1 as SGHRS and CDR2 as YFSETQ. The CDR3 totals 16 residues. This chain's CDR3 is CASSLSVGAGNEKLFF. The CDR3 DNA is TGCGCCAGCAGCTTATCCGTGGGCGCGGGGAATGAAAAACTGTTTTTT.

The rearrangement uses TRBV9 and TRBJ2-1; D is perhaps TRBD2 (6 bases). The CDR3 has 19 residues. Trimming took 4 bases from V and 0 from J, leaving 23 bases between them. CDR1 and CDR2 (germline): SGDLS, YYNGEE. The CDR3 reads CASSLNSAGTASSYNEQFF. DNA for the CDR3: TGTGCCAGCAGCTTAAACAGTGCCGGGACTGCGAGCTCCTACAATGAGCAGTTCTTC.

The chain carries TRBV28 and TRBJ1-3; D perhaps matches TRBD1 (5 bases). The CDR3 is made up of 14 amino acids. CDR1 and CDR2 from the germline V gene are MDHEN and SYDVKM. The V gene lost 9 bases and the J gene lost 0 bases, with 12 bases spanning the gap. Here the CDR3 reads CASLDDSSGNTIYF. The CDR3, as DNA: TGTGCCAGTTTAGACGACAGCTCTGGAAACACCATATATTTT.

This sequence joins TRBV7-2 and TRBJ1-1; D not resolved. Trimming cost V 4 bases and J 1 base, with 10 bases left between them. This CDR3 contains 14 residues. From germline, CDR1 is SGHTA and CDR2 FQGNSA. Written as DNA, the CDR3 is TGTGCCAGCAGCTACGGAGCGGCGAACACTGAAGCTTTCTTT. It is translated as CASSYGAANTEAFF.

The rearrangement links TRBV11-2 to TRBJ2-3, with 9 bases identical to TRBD2. Losses at the gene ends were 3 bases for V and 7 bases for J; bases not matched to a gene: 5. Germline CDR1 is SGHAT and CDR2 is FQNNGV. CDR3 length: 14 amino acids. As DNA, the CDR3 is TGTGCCAGCAGCTTTTCTAGCGGGATCAATACGCAGTATTTT. It is translated as CASSFSSGINTQYF.